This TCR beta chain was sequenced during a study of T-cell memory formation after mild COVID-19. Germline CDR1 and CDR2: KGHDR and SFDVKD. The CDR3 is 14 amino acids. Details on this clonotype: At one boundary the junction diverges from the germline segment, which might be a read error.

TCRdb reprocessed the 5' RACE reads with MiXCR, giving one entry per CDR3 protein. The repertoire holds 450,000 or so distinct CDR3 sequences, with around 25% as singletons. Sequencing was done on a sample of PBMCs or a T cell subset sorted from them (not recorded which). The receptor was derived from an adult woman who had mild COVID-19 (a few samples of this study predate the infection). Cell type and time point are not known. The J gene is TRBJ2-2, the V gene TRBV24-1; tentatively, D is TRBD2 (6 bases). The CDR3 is CATSDFGGSGELIF. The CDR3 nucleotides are TGTGCCACCAGTGATTTCGGAGGGTCCGGGGAGCTGATTTTT.